This TCR beta chain was sequenced for a study of OX40 agonist ivuxolimab in advanced cancers. Sequenced by immunoSEQ multiplex PCR; TCRdb stores in-frame clones only, minus some. The profile shows about 100,000 clones, 85% to 95% of them singletons. The CDR3 is made up of 16 amino acids. V lost 4 bases and J lost 5, with 22 bases in between. CDR1 SQVTM and CDR2 ANQGSEA come from the germline V gene. This clonotype was sampled from an adult with an advanced solid tumor such as melanoma, head and neck, liver or kidney cancer. The chain recombines TRBV29-1 with TRBJ2-3; D gene unclear. The sample was CD4+ or CD8+ T cells sorted from blood, taken in a trial of the OX40 agonist ivuxolimab. CDR3 amino acids: CSVAQRVRSRKDTQYF. The CDR3 DNA follows: TGCAGCGTTGCGCAAAGGGTGAGGAGTAGAAAAGATACGCAGTATTTT.